Each of the 8 T cell receptor beta chains below was sequenced from the same sample in a study of monozygotic twins with inflammatory bowel disease (dated by TCRdb to the late 2010s). The library was made by 5' RACE. Data came from an Illumina HiSeq 2500. TCRdb reanalyzed the reads, keeping one entry per CDR3 protein sequence and omitting DNA. The sample table records around 380,000 distinct CDR3 sequences. Together, the top ten hold around 2.5% of the sample. What was sequenced was blood. The receptors shown here come from a human donor with ulcerative colitis or Crohn's disease, or a healthy co-twin of an affected twin (not recorded which).

The chain combines TRBV30 with TRBJ1-5; TCRdb's assignment of TRBD1 cannot be checked, as there is no DNA. The CDR3 extends over 15 amino acids. The germline V gene has CDR1 GTSNPN and CDR2 SVGIG (reference sequence). CDR3 residues: CAWAMGTGPNQPQHF.

This sequence joins TRBV12-3 or TRBV12-4 and TRBJ2-7; TCRdb's D call of TRBD1 is untestable without DNA. This CDR3 is built from 15 residues. The CDR3 protein is CASSLSDRAWGEQYF.

This chain connects TRBV3-1 to TRBJ2-2; as DNA is missing, the TRBD1 call by TCRdb cannot be tested. CDR3 size: 15 residues. Germline CDR1 is LGHDT and CDR2 is YNNKEL (reference sequence). The chain's CDR3 is CASSYRDGNTGELFF.

V gene TRBV18 combines with J gene TRBJ2-3. The CDR3 covers 12 residues. Germline loops: CDR1 KGHSH, CDR2 LQKENI. CDR3 sequence reads: CASSSRADTQYF.

The chain has TRBV27 and TRBJ2-7; TCRdb gives TRBD2 as the D gene, but with no DNA this cannot be confirmed. Germline lookup yields CDR1 MNHEY and CDR2 SMNVEV (reference sequence). CDR3 length equals 12 residues. CDR3 in amino acids: CASSHGSDEQYF.

The chain carries TRBV5-1 and TRBJ2-1; without DNA, the TCRdb call of TRBD1 cannot be checked. Germline CDR1 is SGHRS and CDR2 is YFSETQ. The CDR3 length is 16 residues. CDR3 sequence: CASSLQGATSYNEQFF.

This chain connects TRBV24-1 to TRBJ1-3; TCRdb's assignment of TRBD1 cannot be checked, as there is no DNA. CDR1 is KGHDR, CDR2 SFDVKD, per germline. The CDR3 loop spans 14 amino acids. CDR3 sequence: CATSAPGDGNTIYF.

The chain employs TRBV10-3 and TRBJ2-3. Germline V CDR1 and CDR2: ENHRY, SYGVKD. The CDR3 covers 13 residues. The CDR3 loop is CAISSIRTDTQYF.